These 27 T cell receptor beta chains share one sample of origin, sequenced in a study of human T cells and chemical hapten exposure. Whole blood that had not been fractionated was the source of extracted total RNA. Unique molecular identifiers were affixed to discrete cDNA molecules within the library. TCRdb redid the calling of the reads with MiXCR, one entry per CDR3 protein. This sample has around 120,000 distinct CDR3 sequences; over 7.5% occur once, and the top ten carry around 1.5%. Sequencing was performed on whole blood. The receptors shown here come from a human donor in good health. Some clones in this sample may be carry-over from other donors' samples.

This clonotype was found many times. The gene calls are TRBV23-1 and TRBJ1-2; no definite D call. TRBV23-1 is marked as an open reading frame, function uncertain. V lost 0 bases and J 2 bases, leaving 10 bases between the germline ends. This CDR3 has 15 residues. The CDR3 DNA sequence: TGCGCCAGCAGTCAATCATCGCCCGGCAACTATGGCTACACCTTC. As protein: CASSQSSPGNYGYTF.

In this sample, this clonotype turned up many times. The CDR3 region is CASGGTGPYNEQFF. CDR3 bases: TGTGCTAGTGGCGGGACAGGCCCCTACAATGAGCAGTTCTTC. The chain joins TRBV12-5 to TRBJ2-1, with 8 positions matching TRBD1. Germline-derived CDR1 and CDR2 are LGHNT and FRNRAP. The CDR3 length is 14 residues. J was trimmed by 2 bases and V by 6 bases; bases with no gene match: 3.

This clonotype was picked up a small number of times. V usage is TRBV7-2 and J usage is TRBJ1-1; a possible D gene is TRBD1 (6 bases). This CDR3 comprises 14 residues. The V end lost 5 bases, the J end lost 4 bases, and 14 bases lay between the germline ends. The V gene's germline CDR1 is SGHTA and CDR2 FQGNSA. CDR3 in amino acids: CASSPMGGATEAFF. The CDR3 coding sequence is TGTGCCAGCAGCCCCATGGGGGGGGCCACTGAAGCTTTCTTT.

This clonotype was recorded a few times. This chain uses TRBV2 with TRBJ2-7; TRBD1 aligns across 7 bases. The CDR3 is 14 residues long. Per germline, CDR1 SNHLY and CDR2 FYNNEI. Trimming took 3 bases from V and 5 from J; bases not matched to a gene: 7. The CDR3 sequence: CASSDDQGVDEQYF. The CDR3, as DNA: TGTGCCAGCAGTGACGACCAGGGGGTGGACGAGCAGTACTTC.

This clonotype was found many times. The rearrangement links TRBV5-1 to TRBJ1-2; D is possibly TRBD1 (6 bases). V lost 6 bases to trimming and J lost 4 bases, with 16 bases between them. The CDR3 is 14 amino acids. Germline values: CDR1 SGHRS, CDR2 YFSETQ. The CDR3, as DNA: TGCGCCAGCAAGCCAGGGGTAACTGGCTATGGCTACACCTTC. This gives the protein CASKPGVTGYGYTF.

This rearrangement joins TRBV13 to TRBJ2-7; D may correspond to TRBD1 or TRBD2 (5 bases each). The ends were cut back, 1 base at V and 7 bases at J, with 14 bases in the middle. The germline V gene has CDR1 PRHDT and CDR2 FYEKMQ (reference sequence). This CDR3 contains 14 residues. CDR3 protein: CASSLDSGREEQYF. The CDR3 DNA reads TGTGCCAGCAGCTTAGATTCGGGACGGGAAGAGCAGTACTTC.

This clonotype was seen ten or more times. This sequence joins TRBV18 and TRBJ1-1; D ambiguous. V lost 6 bases and J 2 bases, leaving 10 bases between the germline ends. The CDR3 spans 13 residues. Germline-derived CDR1 and CDR2 are KGHSH and LQKENI. The CDR3 region is CASSPGGNTEAFF. CDR3 bases: TGTGCCAGCTCCCCCGGCGGAAACACTGAAGCTTTCTTT. The full variable domain, rest sourced from reference TRBV18 and TRBJ1-1, is NAGVMQNPRHLVRRRGQEARLRCSPMKGHSHVYWYRQLPEEGLKFMVYLQKENIIDESGMPKERFSAEFPKEGPSILRIQQVVRGDSAAYFCASSPGGNTEAFFGQGTRLTVV.

The chain combines TRBV6-4 with TRBJ2-3, with 11 bases matching TRBD2. The germline V gene encodes CDR1 MRHNA and CDR2 SNTAGT. The CDR3 extends over 15 amino acids. After removal of 4 bases from V and 3 bases from J, the junction contained 3 bases not matched to a gene. The CDR3 DNA reads TGTGCCAGCAGTGTGACTAGCGGGATAACAGATACGCAGTATTTT. Its translation is CASSVTSGITDTQYF.

The chain combines TRBV2 with TRBJ1-2, with a tentative D call TRBD1 (5 bases). This CDR3 has 12 residues. Per germline, CDR1 SNHLY and CDR2 FYNNEI. V was cut by 10 bases and J by 0 bases, with 9 bases left in between. This CDR3 reads CAIQTANYGYTF. CDR3 DNA: TGTGCCATTCAGACAGCTAACTATGGCTACACCTTC.

The chain joins TRBV6-4 to TRBJ2-3; weak D call: TRBD2 (6 bases). The CDR3 is 14 amino acids. V was clipped by 6 bases and J by 2 bases, with 12 bases between them. The germline CDR1 and CDR2 sequences are MRHNA and SNTAGT. CDR3 sequence: CASSVSGDTDTQYF. CDR3 sequence (DNA): TGTGCCAGCAGCGTTAGCGGAGACACAGATACGCAGTATTTT.

This clonotype was recorded at least ten times. The rearrangement joins TRBV7-9 to TRBJ1-1; 7 bases are shared with TRBD1. Trimming removed 5 bases from V and 3 bases from J; junction bases left unmatched: 6. The CDR3 length is 14 residues. CDR1 SEHNR and CDR2 FQNEAQ come from the germline V gene (reference sequence). DNA of the CDR3: TGTGCCAGCAGCCGAACAGGGGTTGACACTGAAGCTTTCTTT. Translating it yields CASSRTGVDTEAFF.

Many counts were recorded for this clonotype. The DNA for the CDR3 is TGTGCCAGCAGTTTATATTTCGGACAGGGGGATCAGCCCCAGCATTTT. Its translation is CASSLYFGQGDQPQHF. J is TRBJ1-5 and V is TRBV27; 10 nucleotides align to TRBD1. V shed 1 base, J shed 5 bases, and the junction held 5 bases outside the gene matches. CDR3 length equals 16 residues. The germline V gene has CDR1 MNHEY and CDR2 SMNVEV (reference sequence).

This clonotype was observed at least ten times. The genes are TRBV7-8 and TRBJ1-1; D ambiguous. CDR3 length equals 13 residues. Germline V gene data show CDR1 as SGHVS and CDR2 as FQNEAQ. With 3 bases removed from V and 3 bases from J, the gap between germline ends came to 8 bases. This CDR3 is CASSFDGDTEAFF. CDR3 nucleotide sequence: TGTGCCAGCAGCTTTGATGGGGACACTGAAGCTTTCTTT.

Of note for this clonotype: This may be a read error, as it is one base from a much larger clone. The chain recombines TRBV11-2 with TRBJ1-1; TRBD1 might be the D (5 bases). There are 16 residues in the CDR3. In germline, CDR1 is SGHAT, CDR2 FQNNGV. DNA for the CDR3: TGTGCCAACAGCCCGTGGTCTTGGGGGGATAACACTGAAGCTTTCTTT. Amino acids: CANSPWSWGDNTEAFF.

J is TRBJ1-1 and V is TRBV29-1; TRBD1 agrees at 8 bases. The CDR3 is 12 amino acids. CDR1 is SQVTM and CDR2 is ANQGSEA in the germline V gene. Trimming cost V 6 bases and J 4 bases; bases outside gene matches: 4. DNA for the CDR3: TGCAGCGTGGATGACAGGGGCACTGAAGCTTTCTTT. It codes for CSVDDRGTEAFF. Full variable domain (missing parts from reference TRBV29-1 and TRBJ1-1): SAVISQKPSRDICQRGTSLTIQCQVDSQVTMMFWYRQQPGQSLTLIATANQGSEATYESGFVIDKFPISRPNLTFSTLTVSNMSPEDSSIYLCSVDDRGTEAFFGQGTRLTVV.

This clonotype has more than one count but fewer than ten. The rearrangement joins TRBV18 to TRBJ1-6; D is undetermined. There are 15 residues in the CDR3. Germline assignment: CDR1 KGHSH and CDR2 LQKENI. V shed 7 bases and J shed 5 bases, with 15 bases lying between them. CDR3 nucleotides: TGTGCCAGCTGCAAGGCGGGAACTGATAATTCACCCCTCCACTTT. Translated: CASCKAGTDNSPLHF.

This clonotype was observed a few times. The genes are TRBV27 and TRBJ2-1; D is unresolved. Trimming shortened V by 5 bases and J by 0 bases, and 11 bases separated the two germline ends. CDR1 is MNHEY, CDR2 SMNVEV, per germline (reference sequence). The CDR3 loop spans 15 amino acids. The CDR3 is CASSPRRPSYNEQFF. For the CDR3, the DNA is TGTGCCAGCAGTCCACGGCGACCCTCCTACAATGAGCAGTTCTTC.

The table lists this clonotype with many counts. The DNA for the CDR3 is TGTGCCAGCACCCCTGTAGGGGCTAGCACAGATACGCAGTATTTT. Residues: CASTPVGASTDTQYF. The chain links TRBV5-6 to TRBJ2-3, with D maybe TRBD1 (5 bases). Trimming stripped 6 bases from V and 0 bases from J, with 14 bases between. Germline V CDR1 and CDR2: SGHDT, YYEEEE. This CDR3 is built from 15 residues.

This clonotype was detected many times. This chain connects TRBV29-1 to TRBJ1-2, with TRBD1 identical over 7 bases. The CDR3 is 13 amino acids. Trimming cost V 7 bases and J 7 bases; bases outside gene matches: 12. From germline, CDR1 is SQVTM and CDR2 ANQGSEA. CDR3 nucleotide sequence: TGCAGCGCCGAGGGGGCCCCCGGACGTGGCTACACCTTC. Amino acids: CSAEGAPGRGYTF.

This chain uses TRBV7-9 with TRBJ1-4; D is unresolved. V lost 3 bases and J 7 bases, leaving 9 bases between the germline ends. The CDR3 consists of 13 residues. Germline V lookup: CDR1 SEHNR, CDR2 FQNEAQ (reference sequence). For the CDR3, the DNA is TGTGCCAGCAGCTTGGGGAGCCTTGAAAAACTGTTTTTT. Protein: CASSLGSLEKLFF.

Of note for this clonotype: The junction and the germline gene differ at one end; a read error may be behind it. The chain's CDR3 is CASSLVTQSKAKNTQYF. The CDR3 bases are TGTGCCAGCAGCTTAGTTACTCAATCGAAGGCCAAAAACACTCAGTACTTC. V gene TRBV7-9 combines with J gene TRBJ2-4; D not resolved. Germline loops: CDR1 SEHNR, CDR2 FQNEAQ (reference sequence). The CDR3 consists of 17 residues.

The rearrangement joins TRBV7-9 to TRBJ2-7; 11 bases align to TRBD2. The length of the CDR3 is 16 residues. The V gene's germline CDR1 is SEHNR and CDR2 FQNEAQ (reference sequence). With 4 bases clipped from V and 0 bases from J, the junction kept 5 bases outside the gene matches. The CDR3 spells CASSSSSGGPSYEQYF. CDR3 sequence (DNA): TGTGCCAGCAGCTCGTCTAGCGGGGGGCCCTCCTACGAGCAGTACTTC. Looking up the rest from reference TRBV7-9 and TRBJ2-7 gives the full variable domain: DTGVSQNPRHKITKRGQNVTFRCDPISEHNRLYWYRQTLGQGPEFLTYFQNEAQLEKSRLLSDRFSAERPKGSFSTLEIQRTEQGDSAMYLCASSSSSGGPSYEQYFGPGTRLTVT.

This clonotype was seen repeatedly, ten times or more. The rearrangement uses TRBV3-1 and TRBJ1-4; no reliable D call. The CDR3 runs to 15 residues. The germline gives CDR1 LGHDT, CDR2 YNNKEL (reference sequence). V gave up 0 bases and J gave up 6 bases, with 11 bases separating them. CDR3 residues: CASSQEIAGDEKLFF. CDR3 DNA: TGTGCCAGCAGCCAAGAAATTGCCGGGGATGAAAAACTGTTTTTT. Together with reference TRBV3-1 and TRBJ1-4, the CDR3 gives the full variable domain: DTAVSQTPKYLVTQMGNDKSIKCEQNLGHDTMYWYKQDSKKFLKIMFSYNNKELIINETVPNRFSPKSPDKAHLNLHINSLELGDSAVYFCASSQEIAGDEKLFFGSGTQLSVL.

This clonotype appeared many times. The V and J genes are TRBV19 and TRBJ1-5; no clear D. V lost 6 bases and J 7 bases, leaving 25 bases between the germline ends. The CDR3 is made up of 17 amino acids. CDR1 is LNHDA and CDR2 is SQIVND in the germline V gene (reference sequence). CDR3 in DNA: TGTGCCAGTAGCGCTCCTGGGCGGAGGCCCGCCGAGCAGCCCCAGCATTTT. This sequence encodes CASSAPGRRPAEQPQHF.

This clonotype came up a few times. This chain uses TRBV2 with TRBJ2-7; D is ambiguous. Deletions cut 7 bases from V and 0 bases from J, with 7 bases between. The V gene's germline CDR1 is SNHLY and CDR2 FYNNEI. The CDR3 loop spans 12 amino acids. CDR3 amino acids: CASTAVSYEQYF. Written as DNA, the CDR3 is TGTGCCAGCACGGCAGTCTCCTACGAGCAGTACTTC.

This clonotype was found many times. V usage is TRBV4-2 and J usage is TRBJ2-1; 8 nucleotides agree with TRBD2. This CDR3 region has 15 residues. Trimming removed 1 base from V and 6 bases from J; junction bases left unmatched: 5. From germline, CDR1 is LGHNA and CDR2 YNFKEQ. The CDR3, as DNA: TGTGCCAGCAGCCAAGCTAGCGGGCTGCCCAATGAGCAGTTCTTC. Amino acids: CASSQASGLPNEQFF.

This clonotype turned up a few times. This chain joins TRBV7-8 and TRBJ2-1, with a possible D match to TRBD2 (6 bases). CDR1 and CDR2 from the germline V gene are SGHVS and FQNEAQ. Deletions cut 5 bases from V and 0 bases from J, with 14 bases between. The CDR3 is 16 residues long. The CDR3 DNA follows: TGTGCCAGCAGCCCCCTTAGCGGCAACTCCTACAATGAGCAGTTCTTC. This translates into CASSPLSGNSYNEQFF.